These T cell receptor beta chains were read from a single sample in a study of cytomegalovirus exposure and HLA in healthy donors. Using immunoSEQ multiplex PCR, the repertoire was profiled, and TCRdb retains in-frame clones only, with some absent. The table records under 55,000 clones, around three quarters of them present only once. Input material: PBMCs. The origin of the receptors is a man aged 30 to 39 in good health and CMV-seropositive. The CDR3 runs from the conserved cysteine through the conserved F or W. A D gene is named only where the DNA matches it firmly. Rows may omit the clone size; those that give it use once, few, many or a size class.

CDR3,DNA,D,V,J,size
CASSPQGLNTEAFF,TGTGCCAGCTCACCACAGGGGCTGAACACTGAAGCTTTCTTT,-,TRBV18,TRBJ1-1,-
CASSQDRNYGYTF,TGCGCCAGCAGCCAGGACAGGAACTATGGCTACACCTTC,TRBD1,TRBV9,TRBJ1-2,-
CASSLTGIYGYTF,TGTGCCAGCAGCCTGACAGGGATCTATGGCTACACCTTC,TRBD1,TRBV7-6,TRBJ1-2,-
CASSIEPGQGSVVQYF,TGTGCCAGTAGTATAGAACCGGGACAAGGGTCGGTTGTGCAGTACTTC,-,TRBV19,TRBJ2-7,-
CASSLVTGRTEAFF,TGTGCCAGCAGTTTGGTGACAGGGAGGACTGAAGCTTTCTTT,TRBD1,TRBV6-5,TRBJ1-1,few
CATLNRGLGNHQETQYF,TGTGCCACCCTCAACAGGGGCCTGGGCAATCATCAAGAGACCCAGTACTTC,-,TRBV21-1,TRBJ2-5,-
CASRKGVAGSVGSNQPQHF,TGTGCCAGCAGGAAAGGGGTCGCAGGGTCGGTTGGTAGCAATCAGCCCCAGCATTTT,-,TRBV28,TRBJ1-5,-
CSVGWQIQETQYF,TGCAGCGTTGGATGGCAGATACAAGAGACCCAGTACTTC,-,TRBV29-1,TRBJ2-5,-
CASRPAGLAETQYF,TGTGCCAGCAGACCCGCGGGACTAGCGGAGACCCAGTACTTC,TRBD2,TRBV27,TRBJ2-5,-
CASSPTGPILRGGTGVRSTDTQYF,TGTGCCAGCAGCCCTACGGGGCCGATCTTGCGGGGGGGCACGGGGGTCAGAAGCACAGATACGCAGTATTTT,TRBD2,TRBV4-2,TRBJ2-3,-
CASSPGQRQETQYF,TGTGCCAGCAGCCCGGGACAGCGTCAAGAGACCCAGTACTTC,TRBD1,TRBV7-8,TRBJ2-5,-
CSVDRAGTQYF,TGCAGCGTCGACAGGGCTGGTACGCAGTATTTT,TRBD1,TRBV29-1,TRBJ2-3,-
CASSPGTGVTYEQYF,TGTGCCAGTAGTCCCGGGACAGGGGTTACTTACGAGCAGTACTTC,TRBD1,TRBV19,TRBJ2-7,once
CASSLSRSGSQPQHF,TGTGCCAGCAGTTTATCGAGGAGTGGAAGTCAGCCCCAGCATTTT,-,TRBV27,TRBJ1-5,-
CASSLESGETQYF,TGTGCCAGCAGCTTAGAGTCGGGGGAGACCCAGTACTTC,-,TRBV7-2,TRBJ2-5,once
CASSVSGNNQPQHF,TGTGCCAGCAGCGTTTCGGGTAACAATCAGCCCCAGCATTTT,-,TRBV9,TRBJ1-5,-
CASSWGTGGDSYEQYF,TGCGCCAGCAGCTGGGGGACAGGAGGAGACTCCTACGAGCAGTACTTC,TRBD1,TRBV5-1,TRBJ2-7,once
CASSVGTSWATGELFF,TGTGCCAGCAGCGTCGGGACTAGCTGGGCCACCGGGGAGCTGTTTTTT,TRBD2,TRBV5-6,TRBJ2-2,once